The present TCR beta chain was sequenced within a study of cytomegalovirus exposure and HLA in healthy donors. Background on the study: The roughly 100 million unique TCR beta sequences, from about 190 million T cells, were found by an earlier analysis. Whole-study findings and limits: Further analysis, carried out later, found HLA-associated TCR beta chains more clonally expanded than equally common other chains. The majority of CMV-associated TCR beta chains were reported as apparently HLA-restricted in a later analysis.

In the case of this clone: Its antigen is undetermined.

PCR used 60 Vbeta primers and 13 Jbeta primers. In the source study's methods: A follow-up analysis tallied some 80 million unique TCR beta chains, some 9.9 million shared. The assay was immunoSEQ multiplex PCR, and TCRdb's table has in-frame clones only and misses some. D and trimming were read from the DNA, whereas the V and J calls and clone size are those reported in that table. The sample shows more than 110,000 clones, around 79% of them seen only once. Germline CDR1 and CDR2: GTSNPN and SVGIG (reference sequence). This CDR3 region has 17 residues. J gave up 1 base and V 3 bases, and 11 bases lay outside the gene matches.

Material for sequencing was PBMCs. The chain has TRBV30 and TRBJ2-3; 9 nucleotides match TRBD1. The TCR originated in a woman between 45 and 60 years old in good health and CMV-seropositive. The CDR3 spells CAWSYEERTGGTDTQYF. The CDR3 nucleotides are TGTGCCTGGAGCTATGAGGAGCGGACAGGGGGCACAGATACGCAGTATTTT. Looking up the rest from reference TRBV30 and TRBJ2-3 gives the full variable domain: SQTIHQWPATLVQPVGSPLSLECTVEGTSNPNLYWYRQAAGRGLQLLFYSVGIGQISSEVPQNLSASRPQDRQFILSSKKLLLSDSGFYLCAWSYEERTGGTDTQYFGPGTRLTVL.